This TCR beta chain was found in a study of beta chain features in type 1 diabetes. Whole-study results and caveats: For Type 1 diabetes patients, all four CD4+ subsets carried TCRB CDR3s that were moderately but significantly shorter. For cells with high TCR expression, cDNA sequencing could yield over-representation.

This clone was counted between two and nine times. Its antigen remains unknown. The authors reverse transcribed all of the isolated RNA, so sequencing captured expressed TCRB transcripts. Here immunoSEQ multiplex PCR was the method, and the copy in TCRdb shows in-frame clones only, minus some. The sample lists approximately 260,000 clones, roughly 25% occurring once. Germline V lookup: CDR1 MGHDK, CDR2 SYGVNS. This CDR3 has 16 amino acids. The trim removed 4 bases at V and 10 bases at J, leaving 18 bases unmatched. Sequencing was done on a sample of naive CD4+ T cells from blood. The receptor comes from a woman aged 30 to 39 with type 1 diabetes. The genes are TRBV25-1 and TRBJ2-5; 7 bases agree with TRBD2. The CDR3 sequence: CASSGPRRLGEGLQYF. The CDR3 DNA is TGTGCCAGCAGTGGTCCACGGAGGCTTGGGGAGGGTCTCCAGTACTTC. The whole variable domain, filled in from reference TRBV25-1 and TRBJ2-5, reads EADIYQTPRYLVIGTGKKITLECSQTMGHDKMYWYQQDPGMELHLIHYSYGVNSTEKGDLSSESTVSRIRTEHFPLTLESARPSHTSQYLCASSGPRRLGEGLQYFGPGTRLLVL.